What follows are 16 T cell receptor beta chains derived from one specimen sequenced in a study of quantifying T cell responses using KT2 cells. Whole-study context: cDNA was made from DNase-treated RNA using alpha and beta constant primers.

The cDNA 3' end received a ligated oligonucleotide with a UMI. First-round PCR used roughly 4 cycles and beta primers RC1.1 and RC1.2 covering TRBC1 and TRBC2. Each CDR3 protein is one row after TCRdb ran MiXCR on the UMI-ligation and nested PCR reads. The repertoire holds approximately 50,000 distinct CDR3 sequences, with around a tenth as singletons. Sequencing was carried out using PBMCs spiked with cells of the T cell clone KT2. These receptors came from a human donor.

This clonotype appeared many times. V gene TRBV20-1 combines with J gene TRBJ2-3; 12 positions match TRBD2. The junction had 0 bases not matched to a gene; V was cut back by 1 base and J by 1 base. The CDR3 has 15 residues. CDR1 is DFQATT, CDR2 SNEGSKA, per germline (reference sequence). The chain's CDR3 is CSARGLAGGTDTQYF. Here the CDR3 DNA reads TGCAGTGCTAGAGGACTAGCGGGAGGCACAGATACGCAGTATTTT.

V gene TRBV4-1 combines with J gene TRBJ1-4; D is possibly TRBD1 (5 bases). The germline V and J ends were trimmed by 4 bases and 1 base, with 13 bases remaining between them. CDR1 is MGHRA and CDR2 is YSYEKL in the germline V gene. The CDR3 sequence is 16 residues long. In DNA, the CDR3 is TGCGCCAGCAGCCCAGAGCAGGGTTTAACTAATGAAAAACTGTTTTTT. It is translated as CASSPEQGLTNEKLFF.

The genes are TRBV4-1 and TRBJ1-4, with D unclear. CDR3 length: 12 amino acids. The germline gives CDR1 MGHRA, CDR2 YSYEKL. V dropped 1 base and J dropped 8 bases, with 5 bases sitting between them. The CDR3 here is CASSQVKEKLFF. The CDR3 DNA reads TGCGCCAGCAGCCAAGTGAAGGAAAAACTGTTTTTT.

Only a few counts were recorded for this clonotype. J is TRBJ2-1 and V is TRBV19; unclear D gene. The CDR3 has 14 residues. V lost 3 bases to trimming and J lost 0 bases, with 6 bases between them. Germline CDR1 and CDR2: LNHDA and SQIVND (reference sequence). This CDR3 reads CASSISASYNEQFF. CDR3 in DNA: TGTGCCAGTAGTATCTCGGCCTCCTACAATGAGCAGTTCTTC.

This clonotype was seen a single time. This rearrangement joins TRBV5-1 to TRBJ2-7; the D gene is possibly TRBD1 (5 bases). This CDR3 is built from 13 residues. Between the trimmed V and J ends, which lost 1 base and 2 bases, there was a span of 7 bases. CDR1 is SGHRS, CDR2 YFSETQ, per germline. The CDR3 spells CASSLRQTYEQYF. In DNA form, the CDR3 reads TGCGCCAGCAGCTTGCGACAGACCTACGAGCAGTACTTC.

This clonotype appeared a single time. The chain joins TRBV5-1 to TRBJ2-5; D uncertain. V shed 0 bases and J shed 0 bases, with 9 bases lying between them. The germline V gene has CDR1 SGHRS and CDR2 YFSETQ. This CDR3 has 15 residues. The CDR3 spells CASSLADADQETQYF. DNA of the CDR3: TGCGCCAGCAGCTTGGCCGACGCAGACCAAGAGACCCAGTACTTC.

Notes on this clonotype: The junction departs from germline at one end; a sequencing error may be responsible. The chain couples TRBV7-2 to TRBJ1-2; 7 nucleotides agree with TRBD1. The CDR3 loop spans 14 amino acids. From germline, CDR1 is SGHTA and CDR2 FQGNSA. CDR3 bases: TGTGCCAGCAGCTTAGGAGGGGGCGCAAAGGGCTACAACTTC. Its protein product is CASSLGGGAKGYNF.

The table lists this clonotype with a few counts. The CDR3 is CASSRLRRGTDTQYF. The DNA of the CDR3 is TGTGCCAGCAGCAGACTTCGACGGGGCACAGATACGCAGTATTTT. The chain carries TRBV7-2 and TRBJ2-3; D unclear. Germline V gene data show CDR1 as SGHTA and CDR2 as FQGNSA. Trimming cost V 5 bases and J 1 base, with 13 bases left between them. The CDR3 is 15 residues long.

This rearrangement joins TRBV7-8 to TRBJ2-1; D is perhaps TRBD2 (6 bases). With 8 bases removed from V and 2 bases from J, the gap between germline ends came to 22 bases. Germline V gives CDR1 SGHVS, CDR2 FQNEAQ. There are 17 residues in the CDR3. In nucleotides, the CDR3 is TGTGCCAGCTCTCCGGTTGGCGCGGGAACCACCTACAATGAGCAGTTCTTC. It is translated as CASSPVGAGTTYNEQFF.

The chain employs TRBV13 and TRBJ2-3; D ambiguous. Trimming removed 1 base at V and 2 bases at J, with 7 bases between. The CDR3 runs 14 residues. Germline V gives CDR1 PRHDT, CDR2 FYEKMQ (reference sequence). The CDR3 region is CASSLDRNTDTQYF. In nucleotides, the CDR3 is TGTGCCAGCAGCTTAGATCGGAACACAGATACGCAGTATTTT.

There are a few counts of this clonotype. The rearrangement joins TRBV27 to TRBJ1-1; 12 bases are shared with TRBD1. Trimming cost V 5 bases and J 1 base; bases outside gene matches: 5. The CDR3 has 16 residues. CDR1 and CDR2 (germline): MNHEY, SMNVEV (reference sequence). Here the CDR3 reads CASSPVGQGANTEAFF. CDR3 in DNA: TGTGCCAGCAGTCCCGTGGGACAGGGGGCGAACACTGAAGCTTTCTTT.

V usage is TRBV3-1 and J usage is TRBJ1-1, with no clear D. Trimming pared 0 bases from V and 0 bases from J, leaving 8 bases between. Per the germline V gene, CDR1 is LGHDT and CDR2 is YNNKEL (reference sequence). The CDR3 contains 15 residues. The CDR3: CASSQDLPMNTEAFF. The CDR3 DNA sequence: TGTGCCAGCAGCCAAGATCTCCCCATGAACACTGAAGCTTTCTTT.

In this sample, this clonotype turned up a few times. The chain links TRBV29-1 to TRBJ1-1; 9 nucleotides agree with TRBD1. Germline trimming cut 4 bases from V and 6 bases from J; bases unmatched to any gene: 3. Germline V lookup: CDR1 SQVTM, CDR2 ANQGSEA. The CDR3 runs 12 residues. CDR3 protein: CSVAQGASEAFF. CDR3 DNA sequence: TGCAGCGTTGCACAGGGGGCATCTGAAGCTTTCTTT.

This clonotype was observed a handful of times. CDR3 protein: CSVGQGSGQPQHF. In DNA, the CDR3 is TGCAGCGTCGGGCAAGGGAGTGGGCAGCCCCAGCATTTT. The rearrangement links TRBV29-1 to TRBJ1-5; D is uncertain. The V end was cut by 6 bases, the J end by 7 bases, with 16 bases between. CDR1 is SQVTM and CDR2 is ANQGSEA in the germline V gene. The CDR3 has 13 amino acids.

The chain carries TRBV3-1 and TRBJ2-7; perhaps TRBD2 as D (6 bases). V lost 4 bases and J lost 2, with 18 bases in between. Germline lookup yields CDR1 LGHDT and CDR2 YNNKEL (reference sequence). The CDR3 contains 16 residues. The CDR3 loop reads CASSPLIAGPTYEQYF. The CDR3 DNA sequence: TGTGCCAGCAGCCCCCTGATTGCGGGGCCGACCTACGAGCAGTACTTC.

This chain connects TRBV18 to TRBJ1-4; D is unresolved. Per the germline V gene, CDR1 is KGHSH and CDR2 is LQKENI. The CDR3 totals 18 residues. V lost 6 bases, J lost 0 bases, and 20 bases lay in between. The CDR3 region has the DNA TGTGCCAGCTCCCAGAATCGCGGTGATACTGCAACTAATGAAAAACTGTTTTTT. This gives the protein CASSQNRGDTATNEKLFF.